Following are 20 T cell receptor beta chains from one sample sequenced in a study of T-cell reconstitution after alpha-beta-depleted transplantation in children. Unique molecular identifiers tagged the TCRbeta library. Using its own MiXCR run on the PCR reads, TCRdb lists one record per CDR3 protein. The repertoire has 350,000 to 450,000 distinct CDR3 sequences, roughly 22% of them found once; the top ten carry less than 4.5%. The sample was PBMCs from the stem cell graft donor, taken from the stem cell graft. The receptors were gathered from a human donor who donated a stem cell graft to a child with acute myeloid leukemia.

The CDR3 coding sequence is TGTGCCAGCAGCTTCCTAGCGGGCCCTAGCACAGATACGCAGTATTTT. Amino acid sequence: CASSFLAGPSTDTQYF. The chain links TRBV7-9 to TRBJ2-3; TRBD2 agrees at 8 bases. Trimming at V came to 3 bases and at J to 0 bases, leaving 5 bases not matched to a gene. The CDR3 has 16 residues. Germline lookup yields CDR1 SEHNR and CDR2 FQNEAQ (reference sequence). The full variable domain, completed using reference TRBV7-9 and TRBJ2-3, is DTGVSQNPRHKITKRGQNVTFRCDPISEHNRLYWYRQTLGQGPEFLTYFQNEAQLEKSRLLSDRFSAERPKGSFSTLEIQRTEQGDSAMYLCASSFLAGPSTDTQYFGPGTRLTVL.

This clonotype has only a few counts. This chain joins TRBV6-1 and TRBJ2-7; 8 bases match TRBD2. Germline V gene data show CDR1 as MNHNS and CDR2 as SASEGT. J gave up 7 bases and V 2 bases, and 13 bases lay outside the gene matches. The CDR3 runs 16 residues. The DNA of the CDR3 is TGTGCCAGCAGTGAAACTGGGCTAGCGGGCATCCTAGAGCAGTACTTC. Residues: CASSETGLAGILEQYF.

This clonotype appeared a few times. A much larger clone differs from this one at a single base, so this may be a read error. For the CDR3, the DNA is TGCGCCAGCAGCTTTGAGGGCACAGATACGCAGTATTTT. Protein sequence: CASSFEGTDTQYF. This chain uses TRBV5-1 with TRBJ2-3; D not resolved. The V gene lost 2 bases and the J gene lost 1 base, with 5 bases spanning the gap. This CDR3 is built from 13 residues. CDR1 SGHRS and CDR2 YFSETQ come from the germline V gene. Drawing the rest from reference TRBV5-1 and TRBJ2-3, the complete variable domain is KAGVTQTPRYLIKTRGQQVTLSCSPISGHRSVSWYQQTPGQGLQFLFEYFSETQRNKGNFPGRFSGRQFSNSRSEMNVSTLELGDSALYLCASSFEGTDTQYFGPGTRLTVL.

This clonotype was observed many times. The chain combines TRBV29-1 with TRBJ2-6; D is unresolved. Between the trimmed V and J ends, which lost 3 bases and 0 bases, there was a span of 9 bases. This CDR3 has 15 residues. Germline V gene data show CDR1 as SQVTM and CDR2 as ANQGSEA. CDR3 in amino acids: CSVDCRRSGANVLTF. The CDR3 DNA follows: TGCAGCGTTGATTGCCGACGCTCTGGGGCCAACGTCCTGACTTTC.

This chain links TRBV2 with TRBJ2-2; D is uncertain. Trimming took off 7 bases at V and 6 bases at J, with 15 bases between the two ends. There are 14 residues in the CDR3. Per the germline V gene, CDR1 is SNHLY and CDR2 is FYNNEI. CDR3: CASNRLDGAGELFF. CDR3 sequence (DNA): TGTGCCAGCAACCGGCTGGACGGAGCCGGGGAGCTGTTTTTT.

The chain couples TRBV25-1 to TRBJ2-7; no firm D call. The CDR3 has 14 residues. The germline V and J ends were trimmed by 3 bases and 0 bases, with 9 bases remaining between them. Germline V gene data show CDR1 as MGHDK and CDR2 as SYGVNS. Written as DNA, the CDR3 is TGTGCCAGCAGTGATTTGGCGCGCTCCTACGAGCAGTACTTC. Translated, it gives CASSDLARSYEQYF.

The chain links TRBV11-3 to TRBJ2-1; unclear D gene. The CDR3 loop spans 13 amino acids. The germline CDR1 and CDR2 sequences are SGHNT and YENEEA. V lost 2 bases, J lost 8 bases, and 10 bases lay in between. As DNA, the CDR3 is TGTGCCAGCAGCTTACGCCTCATCGATGAGCAGTTCTTC. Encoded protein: CASSLRLIDEQFF.

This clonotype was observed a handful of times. CDR3 protein: CASSPLLATSSYNEQFF. CDR3 sequence (DNA): TGTGCCAGCAGCCCACTACTAGCGACCAGCTCCTACAATGAGCAGTTCTTC. The chain employs TRBV3-1 and TRBJ2-1, with 7 bases identical to TRBD2. Germline V gene sequence: CDR1 LGHDT, CDR2 YNNKEL (reference sequence). V was clipped by 4 bases and J by 0 bases; unmatched bases: 9. This CDR3 has 17 amino acids.

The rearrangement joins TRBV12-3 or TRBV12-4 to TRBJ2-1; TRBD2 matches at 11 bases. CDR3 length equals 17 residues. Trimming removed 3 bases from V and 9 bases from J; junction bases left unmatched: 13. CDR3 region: CASSFPIAGGPWGEQFF. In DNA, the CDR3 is TGTGCCAGCAGTTTCCCGATAGCGGGAGGGCCGTGGGGTGAGCAGTTCTTC.

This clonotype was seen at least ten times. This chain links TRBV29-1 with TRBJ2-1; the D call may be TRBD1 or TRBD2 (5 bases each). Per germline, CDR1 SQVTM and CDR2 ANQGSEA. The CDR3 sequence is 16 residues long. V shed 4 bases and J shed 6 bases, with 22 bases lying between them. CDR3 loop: CSVVTGASSAGNEQFF. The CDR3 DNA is TGCAGCGTTGTAACCGGGGCTAGTTCAGCAGGCAATGAGCAGTTCTTC.

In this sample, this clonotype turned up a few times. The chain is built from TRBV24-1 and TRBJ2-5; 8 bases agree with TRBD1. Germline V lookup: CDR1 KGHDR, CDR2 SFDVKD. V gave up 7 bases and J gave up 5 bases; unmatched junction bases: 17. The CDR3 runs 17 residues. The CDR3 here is CATRTGPDRVLLETQYF. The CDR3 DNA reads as TGTGCCACCAGAACCGGACCGGACAGGGTCTTATTGGAGACCCAGTACTTC.

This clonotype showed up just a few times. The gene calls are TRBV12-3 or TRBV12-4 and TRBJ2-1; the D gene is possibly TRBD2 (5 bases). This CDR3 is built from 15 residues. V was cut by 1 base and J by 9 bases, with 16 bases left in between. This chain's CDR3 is CASSLVPDPRGEQFF. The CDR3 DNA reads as TGTGCCAGCAGTTTAGTTCCGGACCCCCGGGGTGAGCAGTTCTTC.

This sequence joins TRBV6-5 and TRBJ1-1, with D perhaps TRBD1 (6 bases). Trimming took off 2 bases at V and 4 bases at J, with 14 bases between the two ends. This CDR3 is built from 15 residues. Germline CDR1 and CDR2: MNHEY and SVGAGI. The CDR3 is CASSYGPYRATEAFF. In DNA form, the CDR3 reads TGTGCCAGCAGTTACGGCCCCTACAGGGCCACTGAAGCTTTCTTT.

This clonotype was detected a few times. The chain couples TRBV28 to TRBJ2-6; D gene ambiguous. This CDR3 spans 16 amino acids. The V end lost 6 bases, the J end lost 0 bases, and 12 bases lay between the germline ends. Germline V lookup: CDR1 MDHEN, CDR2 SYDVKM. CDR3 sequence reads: CASRETQYSGANVLTF. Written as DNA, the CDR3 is TGTGCCAGCAGGGAAACTCAGTACTCTGGGGCCAACGTCCTGACTTTC.

The CDR3 spells CASSPGGRAEAFF. The CDR3 region has the DNA TGTGCCAGCTCACCAGGGGGTAGAGCTGAAGCTTTCTTT. V and J are TRBV18 and TRBJ1-1, with D tentatively TRBD1 (5 bases). V was cut by 2 bases and J by 6 bases, with 10 bases left in between. Looked up from germline, CDR1 is KGHSH and CDR2 is LQKENI. This CDR3 comprises 13 residues.

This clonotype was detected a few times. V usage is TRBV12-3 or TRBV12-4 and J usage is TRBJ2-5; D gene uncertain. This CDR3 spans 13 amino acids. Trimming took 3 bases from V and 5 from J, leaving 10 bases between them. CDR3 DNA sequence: TGTGCCAGCAGTTTGGGCATTGGGGAGACCCAGTACTTC. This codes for CASSLGIGETQYF.

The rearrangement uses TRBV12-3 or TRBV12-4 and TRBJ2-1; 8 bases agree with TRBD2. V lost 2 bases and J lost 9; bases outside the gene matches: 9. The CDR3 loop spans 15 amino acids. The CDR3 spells CASSLISGGPGEQFF. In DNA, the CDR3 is TGTGCCAGCAGTTTAATCTCGGGAGGGCCCGGTGAGCAGTTCTTC.

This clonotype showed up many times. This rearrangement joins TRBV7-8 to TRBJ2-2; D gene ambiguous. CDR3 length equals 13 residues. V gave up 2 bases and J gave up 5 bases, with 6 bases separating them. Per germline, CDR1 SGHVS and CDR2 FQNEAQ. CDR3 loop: CASSLTRTGELFF. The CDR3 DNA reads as TGTGCCAGCAGCTTAACACGGACCGGGGAGCTGTTTTTT.

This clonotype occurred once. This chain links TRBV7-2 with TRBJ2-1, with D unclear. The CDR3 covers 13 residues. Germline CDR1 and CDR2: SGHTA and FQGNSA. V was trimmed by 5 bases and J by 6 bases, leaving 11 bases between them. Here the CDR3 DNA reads TGTGCCAGCAGCCCACCGGCTAGCAATGAGCAGTTCTTC. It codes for CASSPPASNEQFF.

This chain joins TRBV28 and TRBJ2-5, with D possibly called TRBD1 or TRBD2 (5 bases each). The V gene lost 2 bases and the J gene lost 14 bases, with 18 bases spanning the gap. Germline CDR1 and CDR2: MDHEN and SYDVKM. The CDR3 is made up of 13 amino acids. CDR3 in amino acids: CASSLRALWDLYF. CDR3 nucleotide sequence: TGTGCCAGCAGTTTACGCGCCCTCTGGGACCTCTACTTC.